These 11 T cell receptor beta chains share one sample of origin, sequenced in a study of blood T cell repertoires in COVID-19 (dated by TCRdb to about 2020). Library creation used the immunoSEQ multiplex PCR assay. TCRdb took over this immuneACCESS table, retaining in-frame rearrangements with V and J assigned. Such tables are incomplete; in checked studies, under half of the missing clones stem from an unresolved V gene, and the remainder is unexplained. The sample table contains more than 85,000 clones; only one count was recorded for approximately 84% of them. Roughly 22% of the sample lies in the top ten. Sequencing was performed on peripheral blood. Receptors were obtained from a human donor in a cohort sampled during active COVID-19.

The gene calls are TRBV6-2 or TRBV6-3 and TRBJ1-6; maybe TRBD1 (5 bases). CDR3 size: 14 residues. V was cut by 4 bases and J by 7 bases, with 11 bases left in between. The germline V gene has CDR1 MNHEY and CDR2 SVGEGT. CDR3 sequence reads: CASSLRGQNSPLHF. Here the CDR3 DNA reads TGTGCCAGCAGTTTAAGGGGCCAGAATTCACCCCTCCACTTT.

J is TRBJ1-5 and V is TRBV19; D is possibly TRBD1 (5 bases). This CDR3 has 16 residues. From germline, CDR1 is LNHDA and CDR2 SQIVND (reference sequence). Trimming pared 7 bases from V and 2 bases from J, leaving 18 bases between. CDR3 nucleotides: TGTGCCAGTACCCCCCCAGGGAGGAGAGGCAATCAGCCCCAGCATTTT. Translation gives CASTPPGRRGNQPQHF.

The chain links TRBV7-9 to TRBJ2-7, with 7 bases fitting TRBD2. Trimming removed 3 bases from V and 4 bases from J; junction bases left unmatched: 6. There are 14 residues in the CDR3. Germline CDR1 SEHNR, CDR2 FQNEAQ (reference sequence). The CDR3 DNA is TGTGCCAGCAGCTTCGATGGGGGGGAGTACGAGCAGTACTTC. Its translation: CASSFDGGEYEQYF.

The J gene is TRBJ1-4, the V gene TRBV28; 9 bases align to TRBD1. This CDR3 region has 15 residues. Germline CDR1 is MDHEN and CDR2 is SYDVKM. Trimming cost V 5 bases and J 5 bases; bases outside gene matches: 6. CDR3 residues: CASSRPTGGNEKLFF. The CDR3 region has the DNA TGTGCCAGCAGTCGTCCGACAGGGGGGAATGAAAAACTGTTTTTT.

This rearrangement joins TRBV11-3 to TRBJ2-2; 7 nucleotides line up with TRBD1. Germline CDR1 reads SGHNT; CDR2 reads YENEEA. This CDR3 spans 18 amino acids. Germline trimming cut 0 bases from V and 2 bases from J; bases unmatched to any gene: 9. CDR3 in DNA: TGTGCCAGCAGCTTAGAAAGTATAGGGACAGCTAACACCGGGGAGCTGTTTTTT. Protein product: CASSLESIGTANTGELFF. Together with reference TRBV11-3 and TRBJ2-2, the CDR3 gives the full variable domain: EAGVVQSPRYKIIEKKQPVAFWCNPISGHNTLYWYLQNLGQGPELLIRYENEEAVDDSQLPKDRFSAERLKGVDSTLKIQPAELGDSAVYLCASSLESIGTANTGELFFGEGSRLTVL.

CDR3 residues: CASSLRRADYEQYF. The CDR3, as DNA: TGTGCCAGCAGTTTGAGGAGAGCGGACTACGAGCAGTACTTC. This chain uses TRBV27 with TRBJ2-7, with D possibly TRBD2 on 5 matching bases. Trimming took off 3 bases at V and 3 bases at J, with 12 bases between the two ends. Germline values: CDR1 MNHEY, CDR2 SMNVEV (reference sequence). The CDR3 is 14 residues long.

The CDR3 spells CASSPLPGQGWNEQFF. As DNA, the CDR3 is TGTGCCAGCAGCCCTCTACCGGGACAGGGATGGAATGAGCAGTTCTTC. This chain joins TRBV7-9 and TRBJ2-1; the match to TRBD1 covers 9 bases. Losses at the gene ends were 5 bases for V and 7 bases for J; bases not matched to a gene: 12. The CDR3 runs to 16 residues. Germline loops: CDR1 SEHNR, CDR2 FQNEAQ (reference sequence).

This clone appeared many times. In DNA form, the CDR3 reads TGTGCCAGCAGATCAGGACATCTTTACGAGCAGTACTTC. Translated, it gives CASRSGHLYEQYF. The gene calls are TRBV27 and TRBJ2-7; TRBD1 is a possible D gene (5 bases). The CDR3 is made up of 13 amino acids. Trimming took off 6 bases at V and 4 bases at J, with 13 bases between the two ends. Germline CDR1 MNHEY, CDR2 SMNVEV (reference sequence).

The V call is TRBV13, the J call TRBJ1-1, with TRBD1 identical over 8 bases. J lost 6 bases, V lost 6 bases, and 9 bases had no gene match. Germline values: CDR1 PRHDT, CDR2 FYEKMQ (reference sequence). This CDR3 has 14 residues. DNA for the CDR3: TGTGCCAGCAGAAACGGCGACAGGGGCTCTGAAGCTTTCTTT. Its protein is CASRNGDRGSEAFF. The full variable domain, its missing parts supplied by reference TRBV13 and TRBJ1-1, is AAGVIQSPRHLIKEKRETATLKCYPIPRHDTVYWYQQGPGQDPQFLISFYEKMQSDKGSIPDRFSAQQFSDYHSELNMSSLELGDSALYFCASRNGDRGSEAFFGQGTRLTVV.

CDR3 nucleotide sequence: TGCAGCGCCAGCCGTGGGCGCCAAGATACGCAGTATTTT. The encoded protein is CSASRGRQDTQYF. V is TRBV29-1 and J is TRBJ2-3; no clear D. CDR1 and CDR2 (germline): SQVTM, ANQGSEA. V shed 7 bases and J shed 5 bases, with 16 bases lying between them. This CDR3 is 13 amino acids long.

The genes are TRBV28 and TRBJ1-5, with 7 nucleotides matching TRBD1. Losses at the gene ends were 2 bases for V and 6 bases for J; bases not matched to a gene: 13. The CDR3 has 17 amino acids. CDR1 and CDR2 from the germline V gene are MDHEN and SYDVKM. The CDR3 is CASSLLDRRIRGQPQHF. The CDR3 bases are TGTGCCAGCAGTTTACTGGACAGGCGAATTCGGGGTCAGCCCCAGCATTTT.